This entry lists 21 T cell receptor beta chains sequenced from one sample in a study of blood T cell repertoires in COVID-19. Profiling relied on immunoSEQ multiplex PCR, and the TCRdb table lists in-frame clones only, not all of them. The repertoire holds about 170,000 clones, with around 82% as singletons. Sequenced material: peripheral blood. These receptors all stem from a woman of 80 years or more with acute or convalescent COVID-19.

The chain couples TRBV27 to TRBJ2-7; D uncertain. The V gene lost 0 bases and the J gene lost 2 bases, with 8 bases spanning the gap. Germline V gene data show CDR1 as MNHEY and CDR2 as SMNVEV (reference sequence). The length of the CDR3 is 14 residues. CDR3: CASSLSIPAYEQYF. The CDR3, as DNA: TGTGCCAGCAGTTTATCGATACCAGCCTACGAGCAGTACTTC.

The rearrangement links TRBV4-3 to TRBJ2-1; 12 bases are shared with TRBD2. Per the germline V gene, CDR1 is LGHNA and CDR2 is YSLEER. This CDR3 has 19 amino acids. V lost 0 bases to trimming and J lost 8 bases; unmatched junction nucleotides: 14. The CDR3 region has the DNA TGCGCCAGCAGCCAAGAATTGTCTACTAGCGGGGGGCCTGGGGATGAGCAGTTCTTC. Amino acids: CASSQELSTSGGPGDEQFF.

This clone was recorded a few times. The rearrangement links TRBV3-1 (or the pseudogene TRBV3-2) to TRBJ2-3, with 8 bases aligning to TRBD2. Germline V gene lookup returns CDR1 LGHDT and CDR2 YNNKEL (reference sequence). With V trimmed by 5 bases and J by 1 base, 5 bases remained unmatched. The CDR3 is 15 residues long. CDR3 loop: CASSISGMGTDTQYF. CDR3 DNA sequence: TGTGCCAGCAGCATTAGCGGGATGGGCACAGATACGCAGTATTTT.

The chain has TRBV27 and TRBJ2-7; weak D call: TRBD2 (6 bases). The CDR3 covers 16 residues. V lost 2 bases and J lost 5, with 19 bases in between. The germline V gene has CDR1 MNHEY and CDR2 SMNVEV (reference sequence). The CDR3 loop is CASSLPPSGLGHEQYF. CDR3 sequence (DNA): TGTGCCAGCAGTTTACCACCCTCGGGACTGGGCCACGAGCAGTACTTC.

CDR3 residues: CASSLVSGILGYEQYF. CDR3 DNA: TGTGCCAGCAGCTTGGTTAGCGGGATCTTGGGCTACGAGCAGTACTTC. The chain links TRBV7-2 to TRBJ2-7, with 8 bases identical to TRBD2. After removal of 3 bases from V and 3 bases from J, the junction contained 10 bases not matched to a gene. CDR3 length equals 16 residues. In germline, CDR1 is SGHTA, CDR2 FQGNSA.

The chain recombines TRBV2 with TRBJ2-1; a weak D match, TRBD1 (5 bases). The CDR3 has 15 residues. Germline values: CDR1 SNHLY, CDR2 FYNNEI. V shed 6 bases and J shed 3 bases, with 15 bases lying between them. CDR3 region: CASSRAPDFYNEQFF. The CDR3 DNA is TGTGCCAGCAGCAGGGCCCCGGATTTCTACAATGAGCAGTTCTTC.

The V call is TRBV10-3, the J call TRBJ1-6, with a possible D match to TRBD1 (5 bases). Germline-derived CDR1 and CDR2 are ENHRY and SYGVKD. Deletions cut 7 bases from V and 0 bases from J, with 10 bases between. CDR3 size: 15 residues. CDR3 DNA: TGTGCCATCAAGCCGGACAACTCCTATAATTCACCCCTCCACTTT. It translates to CAIKPDNSYNSPLHF.

V is TRBV27 and J is TRBJ2-7, with 8 bases that match TRBD1. Germline V gene data show CDR1 as MNHEY and CDR2 as SMNVEV (reference sequence). V dropped 5 bases and J dropped 3; count of bases not matched to a gene: 18. CDR3 length: 18 amino acids. The CDR3 spells CASSQDRGGNFLDYEQYF. CDR3 coding DNA: TGTGCCAGCAGTCAAGACAGGGGTGGTAATTTTTTAGACTACGAGCAGTACTTC.

The genes are TRBV6-2 or TRBV6-3 and TRBJ2-1; the match to TRBD1 covers 8 bases. Germline V gene data show CDR1 as MNHEY and CDR2 as SVGEGT. This CDR3 has 15 residues. Trimming removed 2 bases from V and 3 bases from J; junction bases left unmatched: 3. CDR3 in DNA: TGTGCCAGCAGTTACCTCGGACAGGGCTACAATGAGCAGTTCTTC. Translation: CASSYLGQGYNEQFF.

This sequence joins TRBV5-1 and TRBJ2-3, with D unresolved. This CDR3 spans 15 amino acids. Trimming cost V 5 bases and J 0 bases, with 13 bases left between them. CDR1 is SGHRS and CDR2 is YFSETQ in the germline V gene. CDR3 nucleotide sequence: TGCGCCAGCAGACCAGCAGCGCTTAGCACAGATACGCAGTATTTT. The encoded protein is CASRPAALSTDTQYF.

This chain links TRBV19 with TRBJ2-1, with D uncertain. The length of the CDR3 is 11 residues. Germline CDR1 and CDR2: LNHDA and SQIVND (reference sequence). Trimming cost V 4 bases and J 7 bases, with 5 bases left between them. DNA for the CDR3: TGTGCCAGTAGTAACAGTAATGAGCAGTTCTTC. Protein sequence: CASSNSNEQFF. The full variable domain, in which reference TRBV19 and TRBJ2-1 provide the parts outside the CDR3, is DGGITQSPKYLFRKEGQNVTLSCEQNLNHDAMYWYRQDPGQGLRLIYYSQIVNDFQKGDIAEGYSVSREKKESFPLTVTSAQKNPTAFYLCASSNSNEQFFGPGTRLTVL.

The chain is built from TRBV9 and TRBJ1-3; D might be TRBD1 (6 bases). The CDR3 runs 16 residues. Germline V gene sequence: CDR1 SGDLS, CDR2 YYNGEE. V was shortened by 3 bases and J by 2 bases, with 15 bases between the two germline ends. The CDR3 spells CASSEGPGQTGNTIYF. The CDR3 nucleotides read TGTGCCAGCAGCGAGGGACCGGGACAAACTGGAAACACCATATATTTT. Supplemented by reference TRBV9 and TRBJ1-3, the full variable domain reads DSGVTQTPKHLITATGQRVTLRCSPRSGDLSVYWYQQSLDQGLQFLIQYYNGEERAKGNILERFSAQQFPDLHSELNLSSLELGDSALYFCASSEGPGQTGNTIYFGEGSWLTVV.

The CDR3 region has the DNA TGTGCCAGCAGCTTGTTAAACAGACAAGATACGCAGTATTTT. Amino acids: CASSLLNRQDTQYF. The chain recombines TRBV7-9 with TRBJ2-3, with D hard to call. V was shortened by 3 bases and J by 5 bases, with 12 bases between the two germline ends. Germline loops: CDR1 SEHNR, CDR2 FQNEAQ (reference sequence). CDR3 size: 14 residues.

The table lists this clone with a few counts. V gene TRBV3-1 (or the pseudogene TRBV3-2) combines with J gene TRBJ2-5; TRBD1 matches 8 bases. Germline CDR1 reads LGHDT; CDR2 reads YNNKEL (reference sequence). V shed 5 bases and J 4 bases; nucleotides not matched to a gene: 6. This CDR3 is built from 14 residues. This chain's CDR3 is CASSDTGGRETQYF. The CDR3 region has the DNA TGTGCCAGCAGCGATACAGGGGGGAGAGAGACCCAGTACTTC.

The chain carries TRBV6-2 or TRBV6-3 and TRBJ1-1; 7 bases line up with TRBD1. With 6 bases clipped from V and 4 bases from J, the junction kept 8 bases outside the gene matches. The germline V gene encodes CDR1 MNHEY and CDR2 SVGEGT. The CDR3 length is 14 residues. The CDR3 DNA reads as TGTGCCAGCAGCCCGACAGGGTGGGTCACTGAAGCTTTCTTT. Amino acid sequence: CASSPTGWVTEAFF.

The chain links TRBV5-4 to TRBJ2-1; D might be TRBD1 (5 bases). V shed 1 base and J shed 6 bases, with 17 bases lying between them. CDR3 size: 16 residues. In germline, CDR1 is SGHNT, CDR2 YYREEE (reference sequence). The CDR3 DNA sequence: TGTGCCAGCAGCTTGACAGGACAAGGATGGGTCAATGAGCAGTTCTTC. This codes for CASSLTGQGWVNEQFF.

V usage is TRBV7-2 and J usage is TRBJ2-3; a weak D match, TRBD2 (5 bases). Germline CDR1 and CDR2: SGHTA and FQGNSA. The CDR3 is 13 amino acids. V was cut by 6 bases and J by 3 bases, with 10 bases left in between. For the CDR3, the DNA is TGTGCCAGCAGAGTAAGCGGAACAGATACGCAGTATTTT. As protein: CASRVSGTDTQYF.

This chain uses TRBV9 with TRBJ1-3, with TRBD1 matching 8 bases. Germline-derived CDR1 and CDR2 are SGDLS and YYNGEE. There are 20 residues in the CDR3. V shed 0 bases and J 0 bases; nucleotides not matched to a gene: 14. Here the CDR3 reads CASSVGHWRGQEYSGNTIYF. The CDR3 DNA reads as TGTGCCAGCAGCGTAGGTCATTGGAGGGGACAGGAATACTCTGGAAACACCATATATTTT.

This chain uses TRBV4-1 with TRBJ1-6; tentatively, D is TRBD1 (5 bases). Germline V gene sequence: CDR1 MGHRA, CDR2 YSYEKL. The CDR3 runs 17 residues. With 2 bases removed from V and 8 bases from J, the gap between germline ends came to 19 bases. The CDR3 DNA reads as TGCGCCAGCAGCCAATCTCAATTTGGAACGGGGGATTCACCCCTCCACTTT. It translates to CASSQSQFGTGDSPLHF.

This chain uses TRBV6-1 with TRBJ1-5; 11 nucleotides match TRBD1. Losses at the gene ends were 1 base for V and 8 bases for J; bases not matched to a gene: 1. There are 14 residues in the CDR3. Germline CDR1 is MNHNS and CDR2 is SASEGT. Here the CDR3 reads CASSEGTGGEPQHF. The CDR3 DNA is TGTGCCAGCAGTGAAGGGACAGGGGGCGAGCCCCAGCATTTT.

The table lists this clone with a few counts. V gene TRBV5-1 combines with J gene TRBJ1-6; D might be TRBD1 (6 bases). Deletions cut 4 bases from V and 7 bases from J, with 9 bases between. The CDR3 is 13 residues long. Germline V CDR1 and CDR2: SGHRS, YFSETQ. CDR3 bases: TGCGCCAGCAGCCAGGGGCGGAATTCACCCCTCCACTTT. This codes for CASSQGRNSPLHF. The full variable domain, completed using reference TRBV5-1 and TRBJ1-6, is KAGVTQTPRYLIKTRGQQVTLSCSPISGHRSVSWYQQTPGQGLQFLFEYFSETQRNKGNFPGRFSGRQFSNSRSEMNVSTLELGDSALYLCASSQGRNSPLHFGNGTRLTVT.